This TCR beta chain derives from a study of T cell repertoires in cytomegalovirus infection. The wider study: Epitope selection comprised recently identified HLA-C-restricted CMV epitopes and well-studied HLA-B-restricted CMV epitopes. The study, taken as a whole, reports: Of the TCR beta families, the public ones yielded a cumulative frequency that identified carriers of CMV plus the relevant HLA.

TCRdb passed the reads through MiXCR, listing each CDR3 protein once. Altogether around 430,000 distinct CDR3 sequences are present, about 42% being singletons, with the ten largest covering about 39%. About this clonotype: Its antigen is unidentified.

The CDR3 length is 15 residues. V lost 3 bases and J lost 7, with 16 bases in between. This specimen was cultured PBMCs, taken from culture after CMV antigen stimulation. The clonotype comes from a human donor in good health (CMV status not recorded). Some clones in this sample may be carry-over from other donors' samples. The chain combines TRBV12-3 or TRBV12-4 with TRBJ2-1, with D possibly TRBD2 on 6 matching bases. The CDR3 nucleotides are TGTGCCAGCAGTTTCGAAGCCGGGACTCCAAATGAGCAGTTCTTC. Encoded protein: CASSFEAGTPNEQFF.